This T cell receptor (beta chain) originates from a study of T cell changes during pregnancy in multiple sclerosis. TCRdb's table, derived via immunoSEQ multiplex PCR, lists solely in-frame clones and lacks some. Of tens of thousands of clones in the sample, around 92% were seen once. The sequence was collected from a female donor in good health, enrolled as a control in a pregnancy study. This specimen was peripheral blood, taken in the third trimester of pregnancy.

In DNA, the CDR3 is TGTGCCAGCAATCGACAGGGCCTCCGGTACGAGCAGTACTTC. Its protein is CASNRQGLRYEQYF. The chain uses TRBV2 and TRBJ2-7, with TRBD1 matching over 7 bases. The CDR3 contains 14 residues. Looked up from germline, CDR1 is SNHLY and CDR2 is FYNNEI. J lost 4 bases, V lost 7 bases, and 10 bases had no gene match.